This T cell receptor (beta chain) was captured in a study of molecular identifiers for immune sequencing clone quantification. In the study overall: Five portions were made in replicates from RNA of roughly 20,000 or 100,000 naive CD8 cells, and four underwent sequencing.

This clonotype was seen more than once but under ten times. The bulk TCR libraries were made with methods described before and with listed TCR primers. In TCRdb, the PCR reads were re-called with MiXCR into one record per CDR3 protein. This table holds around 470,000 distinct CDR3 sequences, roughly 26% found once. Trimming took off 3 bases at V and 5 bases at J, with 17 bases between the two ends. There are 16 residues in the CDR3. The germline gives CDR1 LNHDA, CDR2 SQIVND (reference sequence). Sequenced material: naive CD8+ T cells from blood, with Jurkat cell RNA spiked in. Subset given: FACS-sorted CD8+CD4-CCR7+CD45RA+ naive T cells. The clonotype originates from a human donor in good health. Some libraries in this study had Jurkat cell RNA spiked in. This rearrangement joins TRBV19 to TRBJ1-5; D unresolved. Written as DNA, the CDR3 is TGTGCCAGTAGTATTCTGGGTGAAAGGTGGGATCAGCCCCAGCATTTT. This gives the protein CASSILGERWDQPQHF.